These 11 T cell receptor beta chains were sequenced from one sample in a study of blood T cell repertoires in COVID-19 (dated by TCRdb to about 2020). Libraries were constructed by the immunoSEQ multiplex PCR assay. TCRdb stores this immuneACCESS table with in-frame sequences only. Part of the clones is absent; in the studies checked, under half of the shortfall reflects unresolved V genes, and no reason is known for the rest. A total of almost 250,000 clones appear in this sample, roughly 88% of them only once. Approximately 5.5% of the sample is in the top ten clones. Material for sequencing was peripheral blood. The receptors were gathered from a woman aged 80 or over with COVID-19, enrolled during active disease.

This clone was counted once. One junction end does not reproduce the germline sequence, and a read error may be involved. V usage is TRBV2 and J usage is TRBJ1-1; the D is unclear. CDR3 length: 12 residues. Germline CDR1 SNHLY, CDR2 FYNNEI. For the CDR3, the DNA is TGTGCCAGCAGGGAAGGAGTCACTGAAGCTTTCTTT. Protein: CASREGVTEAFF.

This clone was seen a few times. V and J are TRBV3-1 (or the pseudogene TRBV3-2) and TRBJ1-2; 11 bases match TRBD1. The CDR3 is 17 residues long. Germline assignment: CDR1 LGHDT and CDR2 YNNKEL (reference sequence). V shed 1 base, J shed 4 bases, and the junction held 8 bases outside the gene matches. DNA for the CDR3: TGTGCCAGCAGCCAAGGGACAGGGGGCCCCCTCGGCTATGGCTACACCTTC. This translates into CASSQGTGGPLGYGYTF.

V is TRBV28 and J is TRBJ1-6; a possible D gene is TRBD1 (5 bases). Trimming took off 6 bases at V and 7 bases at J, with 10 bases between the two ends. This CDR3 comprises 13 residues. CDR1 is MDHEN, CDR2 SYDVKM, per germline. The CDR3 DNA sequence: TGTGCCAGCAGGCGGGGGGGAAATTCACCCCTCCACTTT. This translates into CASRRGGNSPLHF.

V and J are TRBV6-6 and TRBJ1-1; D is undetermined. Germline V gene lookup returns CDR1 MNHNY and CDR2 SVGAGI (reference sequence). CDR3 length: 15 residues. The V end lost 6 bases, the J end lost 1 base, and 15 bases lay between the germline ends. The CDR3 reads CASRNARVENTEAFF. CDR3 nucleotide sequence: TGTGCCAGCAGGAATGCTCGAGTAGAGAACACTGAAGCTTTCTTT.

The chain uses TRBV6-6 and TRBJ2-1, with D possibly matching TRBD1 (6 bases). Germline V lookup: CDR1 MNHNY, CDR2 SVGAGI (reference sequence). V lost 11 bases and J lost 3, with 17 bases in between. CDR3 length equals 14 residues. CDR3 in amino acids: CAASGVEYYNEQFF. CDR3 coding DNA: TGTGCCGCTTCAGGGGTTGAATACTACAATGAGCAGTTCTTC.

The rearrangement links TRBV4-2 to TRBJ1-1; TRBD1 matches 10 bases. The CDR3 extends over 17 amino acids. With V trimmed by 4 bases and J by 1 base, 9 bases remained unmatched. Germline CDR1 and CDR2: LGHNA and YNFKEQ. The CDR3 DNA reads as TGTGCCAGCAGCCTAACTTGGGACAGGGGCCCGAACACTGAAGCTTTCTTT. Protein sequence: CASSLTWDRGPNTEAFF.

CDR3 DNA: TGTGCCAGTAGTGTGTCGCGGGGTAGCACTGAAGCTTTCTTT. Amino acids: CASSVSRGSTEAFF. V gene TRBV19 combines with J gene TRBJ1-1; D ambiguous. The V end lost 5 bases, the J end lost 4 bases, and 14 bases lay between the germline ends. CDR1 LNHDA and CDR2 SQIVND come from the germline V gene (reference sequence). The CDR3 runs 14 residues.

This chain links TRBV28 with TRBJ1-2, with 9 bases identical to TRBD1. The CDR3 loop spans 16 amino acids. Germline CDR1 is MDHEN and CDR2 is SYDVKM. V was pared by 5 bases and J by 7 bases, with 14 bases of the junction left unmatched. CDR3 protein: CASSAPGTGGSGGYTF. The CDR3 nucleotides are TGTGCCAGCAGTGCTCCCGGCACAGGGGGCTCGGGTGGCTACACCTTC.

This chain links TRBV5-4 with TRBJ2-5; the match to TRBD2 covers 8 bases. Trimming took 2 bases from V and 1 from J; bases not matched to a gene: 7. Germline lookup yields CDR1 SGHNT and CDR2 YYREEE (reference sequence). This CDR3 has 16 amino acids. The CDR3 region has the DNA TGTGCCAGCAGCTTTGGGGCGGGGGGCCTCCAAGAGACCCAGTACTTC. This sequence encodes CASSFGAGGLQETQYF.

This CDR3 is CASSLGQQGQPQHF. The CDR3 DNA sequence: TGTGCCAGCAGCTTAGGACAACAAGGTCAGCCCCAGCATTTT. This sequence joins TRBV7-9 and TRBJ1-5, with D unclear. The CDR3 spans 14 residues. Trimming stripped 1 base from V and 6 bases from J, with 10 bases between. Germline CDR1 and CDR2: SEHNR and FQNEAQ (reference sequence).

The chain combines TRBV5-5 with TRBJ1-3, with TRBD1 matching 8 bases. Germline CDR1 reads SGHKS; CDR2 reads YYEKEE (reference sequence). V dropped 0 bases and J dropped 0; count of bases not matched to a gene: 11. The CDR3 has 19 amino acids. The CDR3 DNA reads as TGTGCCAGCAGCTTGGGACAGGGGTCCGCCGTTTTCTCTGGAAACACCATATATTTT. This encodes CASSLGQGSAVFSGNTIYF.